These 26 T cell receptor beta chains originate from one sample sequenced in a study of blood T cell repertoires in COVID-19 (dated by TCRdb to about 2020). Preparation of the library involved the immunoSEQ multiplex PCR assay. The table was pulled from immuneACCESS by TCRdb, which kept in-frame rearrangements only. Such tables lose some clones; where checked, under half of the loss comes from unresolved V genes, and the rest has no known cause. The sample yields 120,000 to 150,000 clones; roughly 87% were counted once. The ten top clones hold roughly 4% of the sample. Sequencing input: PBMCs or T cells enriched from blood (not recorded which). The source of these receptors is a woman between 35 and 50 years old who had been exposed to COVID-19.

The chain combines TRBV19 with TRBJ1-2; 7 nucleotides align to TRBD1. V lost 4 bases, J lost 3 bases, and 11 bases stayed unmatched. The germline gives CDR1 LNHDA, CDR2 SQIVND (reference sequence). The CDR3 sequence is 16 residues long. CDR3 in amino acids: CASSTGGTLGYYGYTF. In nucleotides, the CDR3 is TGTGCCAGTAGTACAGGGGGAACCCTGGGGTACTATGGCTACACCTTC.

The J gene is TRBJ2-2, the V gene TRBV11-2, with TRBD2 identical over 13 bases. The CDR3 totals 19 residues. Germline assignment: CDR1 SGHAT and CDR2 FQNNGV. V dropped 0 bases and J dropped 5; count of bases not matched to a gene: 9. The CDR3 loop reads CASSLDWTSGRIGTGELFF. The CDR3 coding sequence is TGTGCCAGCAGCTTAGATTGGACTAGCGGGAGAATTGGTACCGGGGAGCTGTTTTTT.

This clone appeared a single time. The chain recombines TRBV9 with TRBJ2-3; 9 nucleotides agree with TRBD2. V shed 0 bases, J shed 6 bases, and the junction held 11 bases outside the gene matches. Germline V gene lookup returns CDR1 SGDLS and CDR2 YYNGEE. This CDR3 is built from 17 residues. The CDR3 DNA reads as TGTGCCAGCAGCGTAGGTGGCGGGGGGGGACATCGGGATACGCAGTATTTT. Its translation: CASSVGGGGGHRDTQYF.

The gene calls are TRBV19 and TRBJ2-5; D is possibly TRBD2 (6 bases). V lost 9 bases and J 1 base, leaving 9 bases between the germline ends. There are 12 residues in the CDR3. CDR1 and CDR2 from the germline V gene are LNHDA and SQIVND (reference sequence). CDR3 amino acids: CASSGLQETQYF. The CDR3 DNA reads TGTGCCAGCTCGGGACTCCAAGAGACCCAGTACTTC.

The chain couples TRBV7-2 to TRBJ2-1; D may be TRBD2 (5 bases). The CDR3 contains 14 residues. CDR1 and CDR2 (germline): SGHTA, FQGNSA. With 0 bases removed from V and 8 bases from J, the gap between germline ends came to 11 bases. The CDR3 DNA is TGTGCCAGCAGCTTAGCAATGCTAGCCGATGAGCAGTTCTTC. Translated: CASSLAMLADEQFF. Filled out from reference TRBV7-2 and TRBJ2-1, the complete variable domain reads GAGVSQSPSNKVTEKGKDVELRCDPISGHTALYWYRQSLGQGLEFLIYFQGNSAPDKSGLPSDRFSAERTGGSVSTLTIQRTQQEDSAVYLCASSLAMLADEQFFGPGTRLTVL.

The V gene is TRBV5-4, the J gene TRBJ2-3; D unclear. V lost 2 bases, J lost 2 bases, and 6 bases lay in between. From germline, CDR1 is SGHNT and CDR2 YYREEE (reference sequence). The CDR3 has 13 residues. CDR3 coding DNA: TGTGCCAGCAGCTTCCCCCACACAGATACGCAGTATTTT. Its protein is CASSFPHTDTQYF.

V gene TRBV5-4 combines with J gene TRBJ2-1; 7 bases align to TRBD1. CDR3 size: 16 residues. Trimming at V came to 3 bases and at J to 7 bases, leaving 13 bases not matched to a gene. Germline assignment: CDR1 SGHNT and CDR2 YYREEE (reference sequence). This CDR3 is CASSSRGDQGVNEQFF. The CDR3 region has the DNA TGTGCCAGCAGCTCCCGAGGGGACCAGGGGGTAAATGAGCAGTTCTTC.

J is TRBJ2-3 and V is TRBV19; D is unresolved. The V gene's germline CDR1 is LNHDA and CDR2 SQIVND (reference sequence). The germline V and J ends were trimmed by 3 bases and 2 bases, with 6 bases remaining between them. This CDR3 has 13 amino acids. The CDR3 DNA follows: TGTGCCAGTAGTATGACTTCCACAGATACGCAGTATTTT. As protein: CASSMTSTDTQYF.

The rearrangement joins TRBV5-4 to TRBJ1-5, with a weak D call TRBD1 (6 bases). The CDR3 has 19 amino acids. Germline V CDR1 and CDR2: SGHNT, YYREEE (reference sequence). Between the trimmed V and J ends, which lost 0 bases and 0 bases, there was a span of 19 bases. CDR3 protein: CASSLGGAQGPYSNQPQHF. CDR3 in DNA: TGTGCCAGCAGCTTGGGAGGAGCGCAGGGGCCGTATAGCAATCAGCCCCAGCATTTT.

This chain links TRBV6-5 with TRBJ1-1; no definite D call. Germline assignment: CDR1 MNHEY and CDR2 SVGAGI. V lost 7 bases to trimming and J lost 3 bases, with 9 bases between them. The CDR3 is made up of 12 amino acids. CDR3 nucleotide sequence: TGTGCCAGCAAGCCCCGGGACACTGAAGCTTTCTTT. Translation gives CASKPRDTEAFF.

CDR3 nucleotides: TGCGCCAGCAGCACAATACAGGGGGCCGGAGACACCATATATTTT. This gives the protein CASSTIQGAGDTIYF. The chain joins TRBV5-1 to TRBJ1-3, with 9 bases lining up with TRBD1. The trim removed 4 bases at V and 8 bases at J, leaving 10 bases unmatched. The length of the CDR3 is 15 residues. CDR1 SGHRS and CDR2 YFSETQ come from the germline V gene.

This sequence joins TRBV9 and TRBJ1-4, with D possibly matching TRBD1 (6 bases). This CDR3 has 16 amino acids. Deletions cut 3 bases from V and 7 bases from J, with 19 bases between. From germline, CDR1 is SGDLS and CDR2 YYNGEE. The chain's CDR3 is CASSALTGGPGEKLFF. CDR3 bases: TGTGCCAGCAGCGCATTGACAGGAGGCCCTGGTGAAAAACTGTTTTTT. Full variable domain (rest looked up from reference TRBV9 and TRBJ1-4): DSGVTQTPKHLITATGQRVTLRCSPRSGDLSVYWYQQSLDQGLQFLIQYYNGEERAKGNILERFSAQQFPDLHSELNLSSLELGDSALYFCASSALTGGPGEKLFFGSGTQLSVL.

This chain connects TRBV18 to TRBJ2-5; D may be TRBD1 (5 bases). The CDR3 loop spans 13 amino acids. V shed 3 bases and J shed 4 bases, with 9 bases lying between them. Germline CDR1 reads KGHSH; CDR2 reads LQKENI. This chain's CDR3 is CASSPDRAETQYF. Written as DNA, the CDR3 is TGTGCCAGCTCACCTGACAGAGCAGAGACCCAGTACTTC.

The V gene is TRBV29-1, the J gene TRBJ2-1; 7 bases line up with TRBD2. Trimming at V came to 4 bases and at J to 2 bases, leaving 11 bases not matched to a gene. The CDR3 has 16 residues. Germline loops: CDR1 SQVTM, CDR2 ANQGSEA. The CDR3 DNA reads TGCAGCGTTGTCGCCGGGACTACCTTTACCTACAATGAGCAGTTCTTC. Residues: CSVVAGTTFTYNEQFF.

The chain has TRBV4-3 and TRBJ1-2; 8 nucleotides line up with TRBD1. The CDR3 is made up of 13 amino acids. Germline V gene lookup returns CDR1 LGHNA and CDR2 YSLEER. J lost 6 bases, V lost 5 bases, and 5 bases had no gene match. The CDR3 bases are TGCGCCAGCAGCACTCGGACAGGGAATGGCTACACCTTC. Protein sequence: CASSTRTGNGYTF.

The V and J genes are TRBV4-3 and TRBJ2-7, with TRBD2 matching over 9 bases. Germline trimming cut 3 bases from V and 0 bases from J; bases unmatched to any gene: 9. CDR3 length: 17 amino acids. Germline lookup yields CDR1 LGHNA and CDR2 YSLEER. The CDR3 spells CASSHAFRTSASYEQYF. The DNA of the CDR3 is TGCGCCAGCAGCCACGCCTTTAGGACTAGCGCCTCCTACGAGCAGTACTTC.

The genes are TRBV9 and TRBJ2-1; tentatively, D is TRBD2 (6 bases). V shed 4 bases and J shed 8 bases, with 13 bases lying between them. Germline lookup yields CDR1 SGDLS and CDR2 YYNGEE. The CDR3 totals 13 residues. In DNA, the CDR3 is TGTGCCAGCAGCCCCACGGGAGTCTATGAGCAGTTCTTC. As protein: CASSPTGVYEQFF.

The sample holds a few counts of this clone. The chain couples TRBV19 to TRBJ1-6; maybe TRBD1 (6 bases). V was cut by 5 bases and J by 4 bases, with 15 bases left in between. Germline V gene lookup returns CDR1 LNHDA and CDR2 SQIVND (reference sequence). The CDR3 spans 16 residues. The CDR3 reads CASSGRVGGYNSPLHF. CDR3 nucleotides: TGTGCCAGTAGTGGGCGTGTAGGGGGTTATAATTCACCCCTCCACTTT.

The rearrangement joins TRBV6-5 to TRBJ1-2; TRBD1 matches at 8 bases. The CDR3 runs 14 residues. V dropped 7 bases and J dropped 4; count of bases not matched to a gene: 8. The germline V gene has CDR1 MNHEY and CDR2 SVGAGI. CDR3 in amino acids: CASTGGSFPYGYTF. The CDR3 bases are TGTGCCAGCACAGGGGGCTCCTTTCCCTATGGCTACACCTTC.

In its sample, this clone was seen once. The genes are TRBV27 and TRBJ1-6, with 7 bases aligning to TRBD1. In germline, CDR1 is MNHEY, CDR2 SMNVEV (reference sequence). V trimming: 3 bases; J trimming: 7 bases; junction bases outside the gene matches: 3. The length of the CDR3 is 14 residues. The CDR3 here is CASSFGTENSPLHF. For the CDR3, the DNA is TGTGCCAGCAGTTTTGGGACAGAAAATTCACCCCTCCACTTT.

CDR3 bases: TGTGCCAGCAGTGCCGGGATCATCTCTGGAAACACCATATATTTT. Amino acid sequence: CASSAGIISGNTIYF. This chain uses TRBV28 with TRBJ1-3; unclear D gene. The ends were cut back, 5 bases at V and 0 bases at J, with 11 bases in the middle. This CDR3 comprises 15 residues. Germline V gene data show CDR1 as MDHEN and CDR2 as SYDVKM.

This clone showed up many times. The rearrangement joins TRBV2 to TRBJ2-2, with TRBD1 as a possible D gene (5 bases). This CDR3 region has 13 residues. CDR1 SNHLY and CDR2 FYNNEI come from the germline V gene. V shed 4 bases and J shed 7 bases, with 10 bases lying between them. The CDR3 bases are TGTGCCAGCAGTGGGCAGGGTGGCGGGGAGCTGTTTTTT. This gives the protein CASSGQGGGELFF.

This rearrangement joins TRBV28 to TRBJ2-5; 7 bases fit TRBD2. The V and J ends lost 2 bases and 1 base, in that order; junction bases with no gene match: 1. The CDR3 covers 14 residues. Germline V gene data show CDR1 as MDHEN and CDR2 as SYDVKM. CDR3 protein: CASSLGGGQETQYF. As DNA, the CDR3 is TGTGCCAGCAGTTTAGGCGGGGGCCAAGAGACCCAGTACTTC.

The chain recombines TRBV7-2 with TRBJ1-3; the match to TRBD1 covers 8 bases. Trimming cost V 6 bases and J 3 bases; bases outside gene matches: 10. Per the germline V gene, CDR1 is SGHTA and CDR2 is FQGNSA. CDR3 length: 16 amino acids. The CDR3 nucleotides are TGTGCCAGCAGAACCGGACAGGGCCTATATGGAAACACCATATATTTT. Translated: CASRTGQGLYGNTIYF.

This clone was counted once. The chain carries TRBV10-2 and TRBJ1-1, with TRBD1 matching over 9 bases. The CDR3 spans 15 residues. With V trimmed by 2 bases and J by 1 base, 2 bases remained unmatched. Germline lookup yields CDR1 WSHSY and CDR2 SAAADI. The CDR3 sequence is CASSEAGQGNTEAFF. CDR3 in DNA: TGCGCCAGCAGTGAGGCGGGACAGGGGAACACTGAAGCTTTCTTT.

This clone was counted once. This chain links TRBV21-1 with TRBJ1-2; the D call in the table, TRBD1, was not verified against the DNA. TRBV21-1 is marked as a pseudogene. CDR3 length equals 16 residues. The chain's CDR3 is CASSKPPGCFCDGYTF. The CDR3 DNA reads as TGTGCCAGCAGCAAACCCCCAGGCTGTTTTTGTGATGGCTACACCTTC.